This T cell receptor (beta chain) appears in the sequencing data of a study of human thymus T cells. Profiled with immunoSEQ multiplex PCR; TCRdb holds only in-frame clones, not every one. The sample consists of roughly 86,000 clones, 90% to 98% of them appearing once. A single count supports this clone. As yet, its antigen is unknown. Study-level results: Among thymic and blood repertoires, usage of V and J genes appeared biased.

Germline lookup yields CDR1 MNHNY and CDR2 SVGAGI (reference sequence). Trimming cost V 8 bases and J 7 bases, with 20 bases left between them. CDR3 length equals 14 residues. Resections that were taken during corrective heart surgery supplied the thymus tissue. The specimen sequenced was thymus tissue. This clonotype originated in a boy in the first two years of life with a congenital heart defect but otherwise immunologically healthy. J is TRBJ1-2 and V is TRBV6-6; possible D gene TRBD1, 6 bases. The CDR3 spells CASRGRIGPSGYTF. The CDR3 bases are TGTGCCAGCCGGGGGCGGATCGGCCCGAGTGGCTACACCTTC.